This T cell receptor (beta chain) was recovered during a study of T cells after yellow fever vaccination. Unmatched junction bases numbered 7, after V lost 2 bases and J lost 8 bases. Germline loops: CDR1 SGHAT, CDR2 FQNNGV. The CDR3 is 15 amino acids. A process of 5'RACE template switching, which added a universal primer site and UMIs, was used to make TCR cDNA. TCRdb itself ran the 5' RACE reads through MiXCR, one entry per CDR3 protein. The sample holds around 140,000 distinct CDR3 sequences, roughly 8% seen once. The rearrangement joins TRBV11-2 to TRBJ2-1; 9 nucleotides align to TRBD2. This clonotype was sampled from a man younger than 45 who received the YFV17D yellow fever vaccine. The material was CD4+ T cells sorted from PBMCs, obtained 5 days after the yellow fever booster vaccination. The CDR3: CASSLLVAGAYEQFF. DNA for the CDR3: TGTGCCAGCAGCTTATTGGTAGCGGGAGCGTATGAGCAGTTCTTC.